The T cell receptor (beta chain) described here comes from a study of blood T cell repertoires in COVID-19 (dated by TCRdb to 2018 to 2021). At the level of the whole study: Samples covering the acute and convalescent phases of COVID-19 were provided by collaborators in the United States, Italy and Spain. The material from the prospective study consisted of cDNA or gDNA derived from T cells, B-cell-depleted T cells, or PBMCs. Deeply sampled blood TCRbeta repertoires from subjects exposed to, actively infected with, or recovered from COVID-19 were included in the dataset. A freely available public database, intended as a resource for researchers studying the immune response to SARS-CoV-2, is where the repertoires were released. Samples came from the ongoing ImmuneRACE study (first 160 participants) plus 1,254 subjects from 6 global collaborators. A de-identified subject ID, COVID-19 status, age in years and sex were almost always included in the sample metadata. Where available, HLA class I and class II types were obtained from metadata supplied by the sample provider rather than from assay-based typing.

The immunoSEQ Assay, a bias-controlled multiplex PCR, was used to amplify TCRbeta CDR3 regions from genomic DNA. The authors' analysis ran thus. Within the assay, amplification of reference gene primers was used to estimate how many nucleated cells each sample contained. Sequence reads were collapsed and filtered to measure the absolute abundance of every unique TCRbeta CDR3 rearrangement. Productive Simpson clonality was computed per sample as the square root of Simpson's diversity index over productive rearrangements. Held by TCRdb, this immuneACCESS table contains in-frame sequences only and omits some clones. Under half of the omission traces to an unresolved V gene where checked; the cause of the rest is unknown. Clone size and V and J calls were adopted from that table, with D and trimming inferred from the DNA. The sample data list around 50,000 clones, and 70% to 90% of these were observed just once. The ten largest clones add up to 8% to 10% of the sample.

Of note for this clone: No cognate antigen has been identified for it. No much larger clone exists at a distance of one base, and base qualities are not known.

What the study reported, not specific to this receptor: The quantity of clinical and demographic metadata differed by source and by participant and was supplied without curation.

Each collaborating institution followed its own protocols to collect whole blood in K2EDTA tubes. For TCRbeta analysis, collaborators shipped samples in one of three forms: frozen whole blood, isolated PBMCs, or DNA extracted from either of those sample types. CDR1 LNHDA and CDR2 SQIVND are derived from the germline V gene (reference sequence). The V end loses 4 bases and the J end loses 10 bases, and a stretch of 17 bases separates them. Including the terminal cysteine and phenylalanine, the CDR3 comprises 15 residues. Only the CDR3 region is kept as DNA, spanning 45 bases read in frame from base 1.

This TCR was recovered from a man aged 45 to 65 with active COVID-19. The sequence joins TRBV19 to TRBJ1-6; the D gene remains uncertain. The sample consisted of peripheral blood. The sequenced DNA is TGTGCCAGTAGTACGTCTTCTGAACCGGGGTCACCCCTCCACTTT. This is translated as CASSTSSEPGSPLHF.